Each of the 25 T cell receptor beta chains below was sequenced from the same sample in a study of glioma-infiltrating T cells. Amplification of TCR alpha and beta CDR3 regions from RNA used iRepertoire nested multiplex PCR. MiXCR, run by TCRdb on the multiplex PCR reads, gives a single entry per CDR3 protein. The sample has roughly 100,000 distinct CDR3 sequences; 29% are singletons. Sequences were obtained from glioma tissue, nonneoplastic brain tissue, or PBMCs (not recorded which). The receptors originated from a human donor with low-grade glioma or glioblastoma, undergoing nonglioma brain surgery, or in good health (not recorded which).

This clonotype was seen at least ten times. V is TRBV4-2 and J is TRBJ2-5, with a tentative D call TRBD2 (5 bases). The germline V and J ends were trimmed by 3 bases and 5 bases, with 13 bases remaining between them. In germline, CDR1 is LGHNA, CDR2 YNFKEQ. CDR3 length: 14 residues. CDR3 sequence reads: CASSQTIGEETQYF. CDR3 nucleotides: TGTGCCAGCAGCCAGACTATCGGAGAGGAGACCCAGTACTTC.

This clonotype was detected a few times. This chain uses TRBV6-1 with TRBJ1-6; 8 bases are shared with TRBD1. V lost 6 bases to trimming and J lost 9 bases; unmatched junction nucleotides: 7. The CDR3 extends over 14 amino acids. CDR1 MNHNS and CDR2 SASEGT come from the germline V gene. The CDR3 sequence is CASSGTGLSSPLHF. CDR3 in DNA: TGTGCCAGCAGCGGGACAGGATTAAGTTCACCCCTCCACTTT.

Concerning this clonotype itself: A much bigger clone sits one base away, suggesting this may be a read error. This chain uses TRBV7-2 with TRBJ2-3; 9 positions agree with TRBD2. This CDR3 has 15 amino acids. Trimming removed 8 bases from V and 2 bases from J; junction bases left unmatched: 8. Germline V gene sequence: CDR1 SGHTA, CDR2 FQGNSA. CDR3: CASGGLARPTDTQYF. The CDR3 nucleotides read TGTGCCAGCGGCGGACTAGCGCGACCCACAGATACGCAGTATTTT.

This clonotype came up a few times. This chain links TRBV5-4 with TRBJ2-1, with 8 positions matching TRBD1. Germline-derived CDR1 and CDR2 are SGHNT and YYREEE (reference sequence). The V gene end was trimmed by 2 bases and the J gene end by 7 bases; junction bases not matched to a gene: 8. CDR3 size: 15 residues. The CDR3 spells CASSLGYRGSNEQFF. In nucleotides, the CDR3 is TGTGCCAGCAGCTTAGGTTACAGGGGGTCTAATGAGCAGTTCTTC. Filled out from reference TRBV5-4 and TRBJ2-1, the complete variable domain reads ETGVTQSPTHLIKTRGQQVTLRCSSQSGHNTVSWYQQALGQGPQFIFQYYREEENGRGNFPPRFSGLQFPNYSSELNVNALELDDSALYLCASSLGYRGSNEQFFGPGTRLTVL.

The sample holds many counts of this clonotype. The CDR3 here is CASSPPARGYTDTQYF. The CDR3 DNA sequence: TGTGCCAGCTCACCACCGGCGCGGGGATACACAGATACGCAGTATTTT. The J gene is TRBJ2-3, the V gene TRBV18; a possible D gene is TRBD2 (6 bases). Trimming left V 0 bases short and J 2 bases short, with 12 bases between. The CDR3 loop spans 16 amino acids. CDR1 and CDR2 (germline): KGHSH, LQKENI.

Judged by abundance, this clonotype is medium-sized (0.01 to 0.1%). This chain links TRBV6-1 with TRBJ2-7; D is undetermined. CDR1 MNHNS and CDR2 SASEGT come from the germline V gene. V lost 7 bases and J lost 4, with 20 bases in between. The CDR3 runs to 15 residues. This CDR3 is CASTVDRTILYEQYF. The CDR3 coding sequence is TGTGCCAGCACCGTAGATCGGACGATCCTTTACGAGCAGTACTTC.

This clonotype appeared many times. V gene TRBV6-1 combines with J gene TRBJ1-5; the D gene is possibly TRBD1 (5 bases). Per the germline V gene, CDR1 is MNHNS and CDR2 is SASEGT. V shed 5 bases and J shed 6 bases, with 14 bases lying between them. The CDR3 is 14 residues long. CDR3 amino acids: CASSRDSPTQPQHF. The DNA for the CDR3 is TGTGCCAGCAGTCGCGACAGCCCCACTCAGCCCCAGCATTTT.

This clonotype was found many times. The chain is built from TRBV20-1 and TRBJ2-5; maybe TRBD2 (7 bases). V lost 6 bases, J lost 4 bases, and 18 bases lay in between. The CDR3 contains 14 residues. Germline CDR1 reads DFQATT; CDR2 reads SNEGSKA (reference sequence). The CDR3 DNA reads as TGCAGTGCCCAGAGCCCGGGGGGCCCAGAGACCCAGTACTTC. Protein product: CSAQSPGGPETQYF.

The chain has TRBV7-2 and TRBJ2-7; D may be TRBD1 or TRBD2 (5 bases each). This CDR3 is built from 18 residues. The germline V gene encodes CDR1 SGHTA and CDR2 FQGNSA. Deletions cut 5 bases from V and 7 bases from J, with 30 bases between. Here the CDR3 DNA reads TGTGCCAGCAGCCCCGTCAGAATAGGGACCAGAAGTGGCCTGGAGCAGTACTTC. Amino acids: CASSPVRIGTRSGLEQYF.

In this sample, this clonotype turned up many times. V usage is TRBV27 and J usage is TRBJ2-5, with a weak D call TRBD2 (5 bases). Germline V gene lookup returns CDR1 MNHEY and CDR2 SMNVEV (reference sequence). There are 12 residues in the CDR3. V lost 6 bases and J lost 5, with 10 bases in between. CDR3 nucleotide sequence: TGTGCCAGCAGAGACTATGGGGAGACCCAGTACTTC. Amino acid sequence: CASRDYGETQYF.

This clonotype was seen a few times. This chain links TRBV7-2 with TRBJ2-7, with 9 positions matching TRBD2. CDR3 length: 16 amino acids. Germline V gene sequence: CDR1 SGHTA, CDR2 FQGNSA. V was pared by 3 bases and J by 6 bases, with 12 bases of the junction left unmatched. The CDR3 reads CASSFRAGGPPSEQYF. In nucleotides, the CDR3 is TGTGCCAGCAGCTTCCGAGCGGGGGGCCCCCCCAGCGAGCAGTACTTC.

As to this clonotype: A much larger clone differs by one base, so this may be a read error. V is TRBV2 and J is TRBJ2-7; D possibly corresponds to TRBD1 (5 bases). The V gene's germline CDR1 is SNHLY and CDR2 FYNNEI. This CDR3 has 13 residues. In DNA form, the CDR3 reads TGTGCCAGCAGGGAACAGGTAACCTACAAGCAGTACTTC. Translated: CASREQVTYKQYF.

This clonotype was seen a few times. In DNA form, the CDR3 reads TGTGCCAGCAGCTTAGTTCGCCTAGCGGGGTCCACCTACGAGCAGTACTTC. Translation: CASSLVRLAGSTYEQYF. The chain uses TRBV7-2 and TRBJ2-7; 9 bases fit TRBD2. The ends lost 1 base at V and 2 bases at J; junction bases unmatched: 9. The CDR3 contains 17 residues. The germline V gene has CDR1 SGHTA and CDR2 FQGNSA.

This clonotype was recorded only once. Sequence at one end of the junction differs from germline and may be a read error. This chain uses TRBV5-1 with TRBJ2-1; 10 bases fit TRBD1. CDR1 SGHRS and CDR2 YFSETQ come from the germline V gene. This CDR3 contains 15 residues. The CDR3 DNA reads as TGCGCCAGCATCTTGGACAGGGGGACCTACAATGAGCAGTTCTTC. Its protein is CASILDRGTYNEQFF. The full variable domain, its missing parts supplied by reference TRBV5-1 and TRBJ2-1, is KAGVTQTPRYLIKTRGQQVTLSCSPISGHRSVSWYQQTPGQGLQFLFEYFSETQRNKGNFPGRFSGRQFSNSRSEMNVSTLELGDSALYLCASILDRGTYNEQFFGPGTRLTVL.

This clonotype was seen at least ten times. The chain recombines TRBV7-2 with TRBJ1-1; D is unresolved. Per germline, CDR1 SGHTA and CDR2 FQGNSA. Trimming stripped 3 bases from V and 4 bases from J, with 6 bases between. This CDR3 region has 12 residues. The CDR3: CASSFLGTEAFF. CDR3 in DNA: TGTGCCAGCAGCTTTTTGGGCACTGAAGCTTTCTTT.

This clonotype was found a few times. In DNA form, the CDR3 reads TGTGCCAGCAGCTTTGATGATCGCGGCTACACCTTC. Its translation is CASSFDDRGYTF. The genes are TRBV7-9 and TRBJ1-2; D is undetermined. Per the germline V gene, CDR1 is SEHNR and CDR2 is FQNEAQ (reference sequence). The CDR3 is 12 residues long. The ends were cut back, 3 bases at V and 8 bases at J, with 10 bases in the middle.

For this clonotype: With a much larger clone just one base away, this may be a read error. The V and J genes are TRBV3-1 and TRBJ2-3, with D unresolved. Germline V gives CDR1 LGHDT, CDR2 YNNKEL (reference sequence). CDR3 length: 14 amino acids. CDR3 nucleotides: TGTGCCAGCAGACAAGAAGGAACATCCAAGGCGCAGTATTTT. Its protein product is CASRQEGTSKAQYF.

This clonotype was counted between two and nine times. The genes are TRBV12-3 or TRBV12-4 and TRBJ2-2; TRBD2 aligns across 12 bases. With 6 bases clipped from V and 1 base from J, the junction kept 6 bases outside the gene matches. The CDR3 has 17 residues. The CDR3 loop reads CASSSGLAGLNTGELFF. CDR3 sequence (DNA): TGTGCCAGCAGCAGCGGACTAGCGGGGCTGAACACCGGGGAGCTGTTTTTT.

A note on this clonotype: A read error may be the cause here, since a much bigger clone is one base away. A read error is likely, as this CDR3 ends without the conserved phenylalanine or tryptophan. The chain uses TRBV19 and TRBJ1-5; 7 positions agree with TRBD1. CDR1 and CDR2 from the germline V gene are LNHDA and SQIVND (reference sequence). The CDR3 loop spans 12 amino acids. The CDR3 sequence: CATGFNNQPQHL. CDR3 nucleotides: TGCGCGACAGGGTTTAACAATCAGCCCCAGCATCTT.

Remarks on this clonotype: Just one base apart from a much larger clone, this may be a read error. The conserved phenylalanine or tryptophan is not found at the CDR3 terminus, so this likely reflects a read error. This chain uses TRBV6-1 with TRBJ1-3, with 7 positions matching TRBD1. CDR1 MNHNS and CDR2 SASEGT come from the germline V gene. J lost 0 bases, V lost 2 bases, and 1 base had no gene match. The CDR3 has 15 amino acids. CDR3 in DNA: TGTGCCAGCAGTGAACAGGGGGGCTCTGGAAACACCATATATTCT. Encoded protein: CASSEQGGSGNTIYS.

In this sample, this clonotype turned up many times. The chain joins TRBV6-2 or TRBV6-3 to TRBJ1-4; possible D gene TRBD1, 5 bases. V shed 1 base and J shed 7 bases, with 13 bases lying between them. This CDR3 is built from 15 residues. The V gene's germline CDR1 is MNHEY and CDR2 SVGEGT. As DNA, the CDR3 is TGTGCCAGCAGTTACTACGAGCAGAGGGGTGAAAAACTGTTTTTT. Protein: CASSYYEQRGEKLFF.

This clonotype was seen many times. The rearrangement joins TRBV6-2 or TRBV6-3 to TRBJ2-1; D is possibly TRBD1 (6 bases). CDR3 length: 18 amino acids. Trimming shortened V by 2 bases and J by 5 bases, and 22 bases separated the two germline ends. Germline assignment: CDR1 MNHEY and CDR2 SVGEGT. The CDR3 spells CASSYAGALQGRDNEQFF. The CDR3, as DNA: TGTGCCAGCAGTTACGCGGGCGCCCTACAGGGAAGAGACAATGAGCAGTTCTTC.

This rearrangement joins TRBV11-1 to TRBJ2-5; the D gene is possibly TRBD2 (5 bases). The CDR3 extends over 13 amino acids. The V end lost 1 base, the J end lost 5 bases, and 8 bases lay between the germline ends. Germline lookup yields CDR1 SGHAT and CDR2 FQDESV (reference sequence). Here the CDR3 reads CASSLVPGETQYF. CDR3 sequence (DNA): TGTGCCAGCAGCTTAGTTCCGGGGGAGACCCAGTACTTC.

This sequence joins TRBV7-3 and TRBJ2-7; 10 nucleotides line up with TRBD1. V trimming: 2 bases; J trimming: 0 bases; junction bases outside the gene matches: 1. The CDR3 has 15 residues. Germline V gene lookup returns CDR1 SGHTA and CDR2 FQGTGA. The CDR3 nucleotides are TGTGCCAGCAGCTTAGGGACAGGGGTCTCCTACGAGCAGTACTTC. It is translated as CASSLGTGVSYEQYF.

The chain has TRBV7-2 and TRBJ2-1; 7 nucleotides line up with TRBD2. The germline gives CDR1 SGHTA, CDR2 FQGNSA. With 7 bases clipped from V and 9 bases from J, the junction kept 18 bases outside the gene matches. CDR3 length: 16 residues. The CDR3 nucleotides read TGTGCCAGCACCACCCGGAGGGATGGGGGGGACGGTGAGCAGTTCTTC. Translating it yields CASTTRRDGGDGEQFF.